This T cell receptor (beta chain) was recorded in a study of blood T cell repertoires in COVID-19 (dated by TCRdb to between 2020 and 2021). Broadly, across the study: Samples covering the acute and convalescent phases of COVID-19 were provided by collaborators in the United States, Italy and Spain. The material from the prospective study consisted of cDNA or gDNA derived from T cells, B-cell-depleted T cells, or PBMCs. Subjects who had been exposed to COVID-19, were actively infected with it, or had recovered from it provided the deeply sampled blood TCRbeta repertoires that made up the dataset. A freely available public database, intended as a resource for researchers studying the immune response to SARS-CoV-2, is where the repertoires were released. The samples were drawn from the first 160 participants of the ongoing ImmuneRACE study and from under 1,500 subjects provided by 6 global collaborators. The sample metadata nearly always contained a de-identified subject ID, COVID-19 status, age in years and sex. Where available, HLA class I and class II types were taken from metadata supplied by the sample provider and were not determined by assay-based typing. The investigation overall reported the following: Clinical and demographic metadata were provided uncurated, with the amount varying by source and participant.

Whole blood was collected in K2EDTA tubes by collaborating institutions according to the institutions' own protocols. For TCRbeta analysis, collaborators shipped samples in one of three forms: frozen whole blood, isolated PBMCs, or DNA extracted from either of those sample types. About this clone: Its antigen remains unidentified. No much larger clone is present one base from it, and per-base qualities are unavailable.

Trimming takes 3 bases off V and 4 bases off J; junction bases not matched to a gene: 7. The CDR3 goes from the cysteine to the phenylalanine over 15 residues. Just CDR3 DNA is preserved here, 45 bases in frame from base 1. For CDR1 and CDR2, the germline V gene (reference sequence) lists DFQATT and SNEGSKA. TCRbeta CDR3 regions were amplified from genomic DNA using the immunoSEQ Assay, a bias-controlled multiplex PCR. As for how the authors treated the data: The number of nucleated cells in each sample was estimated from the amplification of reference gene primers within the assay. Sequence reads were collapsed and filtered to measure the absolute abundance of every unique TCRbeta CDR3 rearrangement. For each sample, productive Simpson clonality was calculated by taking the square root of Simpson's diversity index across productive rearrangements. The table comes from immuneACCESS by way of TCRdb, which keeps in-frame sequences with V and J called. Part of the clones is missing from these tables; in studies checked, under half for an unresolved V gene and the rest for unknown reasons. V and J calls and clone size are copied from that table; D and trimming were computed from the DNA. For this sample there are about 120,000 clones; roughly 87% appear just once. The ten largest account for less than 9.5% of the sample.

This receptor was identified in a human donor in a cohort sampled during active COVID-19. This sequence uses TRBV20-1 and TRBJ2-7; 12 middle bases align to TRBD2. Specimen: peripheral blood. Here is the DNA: TGCAGTGCTAGTGTTCCTAGCGGGGGGGAATACGAGCAGTACTTC. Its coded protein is CSASVPSGGEYEQYF.